This T cell receptor (beta chain) emerged from a study of T-cell memory formation after mild COVID-19. Study background: TCR clusters were largely donor specific.

This clonotype was seen a few times. Its antigen is currently unknown. Study findings and constraints: While clones contracting from day 15 to 85 were balanced between CD4 and CD8, later expanders leaned CD4+. CD4+ clones that contracted lay mainly in CM and EM; CD8+ ones lay in EMRA. Unconfirmed was the SARS-CoV-2 specificity of second-wave clones that peaked on day 37.

The V and J ends lost 5 bases and 7 bases respectively, with 14 bases between them. Germline V lookup: CDR1 SGHTA, CDR2 FQGTGA. This CDR3 comprises 14 residues. Each CDR3 protein is one row after TCRdb ran MiXCR on the 5' RACE reads. The sample has 300,000 to 400,000 distinct CDR3 sequences, over 20% seen once. The sequenced sample was PBMCs or a T cell subset sorted from them (not recorded which). The TCR comes from an adult woman who had mild COVID-19 (a few samples of this study predate the infection). Cell type and time point are not known. The chain carries TRBV7-3 and TRBJ2-2; weak D call: TRBD2 (6 bases). The CDR3 sequence: CASSRDSLIGELFF. The CDR3 bases are TGTGCCAGCAGCCGGGACTCCCTCATCGGGGAGCTGTTTTTT.